Listed here are 31 T cell receptor beta chains from one sample, sequenced in a study of blood T cell repertoires in COVID-19 (dated by TCRdb to the early 2020s). To prepare the library, the immunoSEQ multiplex PCR assay was applied. TCRdb mirrors the immuneACCESS table, restricted to in-frame sequences. Some clones are absent from its copies; in checked studies, under half trace to an unresolved V gene, and the reason for the others is unknown. The sample profile shows roughly 100,000 clones; about 91% of them were found once. The ten top clones hold roughly 5.2% of the sample. Input material: peripheral blood. The receptors originated from a woman aged 80 or older with active COVID-19.

The chain employs TRBV2 and TRBJ1-6; TRBD1 matches 9 bases. CDR3 length: 15 amino acids. V was clipped by 4 bases and J by 8 bases; unmatched bases: 6. Germline values: CDR1 SNHLY, CDR2 FYNNEI. In nucleotides, the CDR3 is TGTGCCAGCAGTGGGGACAGGGCGGAGGATTCACCCCTCCACTTT. Residues: CASSGDRAEDSPLHF.

This chain links TRBV10-2 with TRBJ2-1, with 7 bases fitting TRBD1. The germline gives CDR1 WSHSY, CDR2 SAAADI. The CDR3 has 24 amino acids. The trim removed 2 bases at V and 0 bases at J, leaving 28 bases unmatched. The CDR3 spells CASSEPGMTGPNYRPISSYNEQFF. The CDR3, as DNA: TGCGCCAGCAGTGAGCCAGGCATGACAGGGCCAAATTATCGACCGATAAGCTCCTACAATGAGCAGTTCTTC.

The chain recombines TRBV29-1 with TRBJ2-7, with TRBD2 identical over 7 bases. This CDR3 region has 13 residues. Trimming at V came to 4 bases and at J to 2 bases, leaving 5 bases not matched to a gene. CDR1 and CDR2 from the germline V gene are SQVTM and ANQGSEA. The DNA of the CDR3 is TGCAGCGTTGCGCTAGCGGATGCCTACGAGCAGTACTTC. Translating it yields CSVALADAYEQYF.

This clone was seen a handful of times. The chain is built from TRBV10-3 and TRBJ2-3, with 11 bases matching TRBD2. Germline V gene lookup returns CDR1 ENHRY and CDR2 SYGVKD. V was pared by 2 bases and J by 0 bases, with 7 bases of the junction left unmatched. The CDR3 length is 18 residues. This CDR3 reads CAISERGLAGGSTDTQYF. CDR3 coding DNA: TGTGCCATCAGTGAGAGGGGATTAGCGGGAGGGAGCACAGATACGCAGTATTTT.

The CDR3 bases are TGTGCCAGCAGTTACCAGGACAGATTCCTTCATTTT. Amino acid sequence: CASSYQDRFLHF. This chain joins TRBV6-5 and TRBJ1-5, with D perhaps matching TRBD1 (6 bases). Deletions cut 2 bases from V and 16 bases from J, with 15 bases between. Germline V gene lookup returns CDR1 MNHEY and CDR2 SVGAGI. There are 12 residues in the CDR3.

The rearrangement links TRBV4-2 to TRBJ2-3; D not resolved. The CDR3 consists of 14 residues. From germline, CDR1 is LGHNA and CDR2 YNFKEQ. V gave up 0 bases and J gave up 3 bases, with 7 bases separating them. The CDR3 loop is CASSQDTRTDTQYF. The DNA for the CDR3 is TGTGCCAGCAGCCAAGATACCAGAACAGATACGCAGTATTTT.

The rearrangement joins TRBV18 to TRBJ2-3, with D possibly matching TRBD1 (5 bases). Per germline, CDR1 KGHSH and CDR2 LQKENI. Trimming left V 6 bases short and J 6 bases short, with 13 bases between. The CDR3 covers 13 residues. In nucleotides, the CDR3 is TGTGCCAGCTCGCAGGGCGAGGTGGATACGCAGTATTTT. Translating gives CASSQGEVDTQYF.

This clone showed up just once. The chain couples TRBV7-9 to TRBJ2-3; D may be TRBD1 (8 bases). Germline V gene lookup returns CDR1 SEHNR and CDR2 FQNEAQ (reference sequence). There are 14 residues in the CDR3. Trimming cost V 5 bases and J 5 bases, with 14 bases left between them. The CDR3 nucleotides are TGTGCCAGCAGCCTGGACAGGGAGGGAGATACGCAGTATTTT. Amino acid sequence: CASSLDREGDTQYF.

This rearrangement joins TRBV5-1 to TRBJ2-2, with D maybe TRBD2 (6 bases). This CDR3 region has 18 residues. V lost 0 bases to trimming and J lost 1 base, with 16 bases between them. The V gene's germline CDR1 is SGHRS and CDR2 YFSETQ. CDR3 DNA: TGCGCCAGCAGCTTGGACTCTGGGAATAGCGGGAACACCGGGGAGCTGTTTTTT. Its translation: CASSLDSGNSGNTGELFF.

The rearrangement links TRBV6-2 or TRBV6-3 to TRBJ2-1; D call uncertain. This CDR3 comprises 14 residues. Germline CDR1 and CDR2: MNHEY and SVGEGT. Trimming cost V 3 bases and J 2 bases, with 8 bases left between them. This CDR3 is CASSYTVAYNEQFF. CDR3 nucleotide sequence: TGTGCCAGCAGTTATACGGTTGCCTACAATGAGCAGTTCTTC.

The chain couples TRBV2 to TRBJ2-3, with 12 bases identical to TRBD2. After removal of 10 bases from V and 6 bases from J, the junction contained 8 bases not matched to a gene. Germline loops: CDR1 SNHLY, CDR2 FYNNEI. The CDR3 has 14 amino acids. The CDR3 reads CATRTSGKGDTQYF. The DNA for the CDR3 is TGTGCCACCCGGACTAGCGGGAAGGGTGATACGCAGTATTTT. Complete variable domain (other parts from reference TRBV2 and TRBJ2-3): EPEVTQTPSHQVTQMGQEVILRCVPISNHLYFYWYRQILGQKVEFLVSFYNNEISEKSEIFDDQFSVERPDGSNFTLKIRSTKLEDSAMYFCATRTSGKGDTQYFGPGTRLTVL.

This clone appeared a few times. The chain joins TRBV12-3 or TRBV12-4 to TRBJ2-6, with D perhaps matching TRBD2 (5 bases). This CDR3 comprises 11 residues. V lost 4 bases and J 13 bases, leaving 8 bases between the germline ends. CDR3 in amino acids: CASSSGSVLTF. CDR3 coding DNA: TGTGCCAGCAGTTCGGGGTCTGTCCTGACTTTC.

This clone appeared once. The V call is TRBV7-6, the J call TRBJ1-2, with 11 nucleotides matching TRBD1. Germline V gene lookup returns CDR1 SGHVS and CDR2 FNYEAQ. The length of the CDR3 is 15 residues. J lost 6 bases, V lost 1 base, and 4 bases had no gene match. For the CDR3, the DNA is TGTGCCAGCAGCTTAGGGACAGGGGGCGTAAATGGCTACACCTTC. Protein: CASSLGTGGVNGYTF.

V is TRBV15 and J is TRBJ1-1; 8 bases are shared with TRBD1. The germline V gene encodes CDR1 LNHNV and CDR2 YYDKDF (reference sequence). The CDR3 totals 16 residues. J gave up 8 bases and V 0 bases, and 11 bases lay outside the gene matches. The CDR3 DNA reads as TGTGCCACCAGCAGAGATCCCCTGGACAGGGTGGAGGAAGCTTTCTTT. The encoded protein is CATSRDPLDRVEEAFF.

This chain connects TRBV5-6 to TRBJ2-1; tentative D call: TRBD2 (5 bases). Germline V CDR1 and CDR2: SGHDT, YYEEEE. The CDR3 runs 15 residues. V lost 1 base and J 0 bases, leaving 8 bases between the germline ends. The CDR3 DNA follows: TGTGCCAGCAGCTTGAGCGGAGTCTCCTACAATGAGCAGTTCTTC. Its translation: CASSLSGVSYNEQFF.

The rearrangement uses TRBV4-2 and TRBJ2-2; 7 bases map to TRBD2. CDR1 LGHNA and CDR2 YNFKEQ come from the germline V gene. The CDR3 spans 14 residues. V lost 4 bases and J lost 7; bases outside the gene matches: 6. The CDR3 coding sequence is TGTGCCAGCAGCCCAGCGGGATCAATCGGGGAGCTGTTTTTT. Translation gives CASSPAGSIGELFF.

V usage is TRBV7-8 and J usage is TRBJ2-5, with D possibly matching TRBD2 (6 bases). V was cut by 4 bases and J by 5 bases, with 23 bases left in between. From germline, CDR1 is SGHVS and CDR2 FQNEAQ. This CDR3 region has 17 residues. CDR3 residues: CASSSPILAAVTETQYF. CDR3 coding DNA: TGTGCCAGCAGCTCGCCGATACTAGCTGCAGTCACCGAGACCCAGTACTTC.

The chain carries TRBV5-6 and TRBJ1-1; 8 bases line up with TRBD1. The CDR3 is 16 amino acids. The V gene's germline CDR1 is SGHDT and CDR2 YYEEEE. V dropped 3 bases and J dropped 4; count of bases not matched to a gene: 11. As DNA, the CDR3 is TGTGCCAGCAGCTCAAGGACAGGGCTTTTGGGCACTGAAGCTTTCTTT. Translation gives CASSSRTGLLGTEAFF.

The V and J genes are TRBV7-9 and TRBJ2-7; TRBD2 agrees at 10 bases. The germline V gene encodes CDR1 SEHNR and CDR2 FQNEAQ (reference sequence). Unmatched junction bases numbered 6, after V lost 6 bases and J lost 1 base. The CDR3 has 15 amino acids. The DNA of the CDR3 is TGTGCCAGCAGAACCGGGACTAGCGCTTCCTACGAGCAGTACTTC. Protein sequence: CASRTGTSASYEQYF.

This chain joins TRBV29-1 and TRBJ2-7, with TRBD2 matching 9 bases. Germline V gene data show CDR1 as SQVTM and CDR2 as ANQGSEA. The CDR3 loop spans 15 amino acids. Trimming cost V 7 bases and J 1 base; bases outside gene matches: 11. CDR3 sequence reads: CSDQREDRGSYEQYF. CDR3 nucleotides: TGCAGCGATCAGCGGGAGGATCGGGGGTCCTACGAGCAGTACTTC.

In this sample, this clone turned up once. This rearrangement joins TRBV4-3 to TRBJ1-1; D uncertain. Germline V gene data show CDR1 as LGHNA and CDR2 as YSLEER. V lost 0 bases and J 1 base, leaving 9 bases between the germline ends. This CDR3 is 15 amino acids long. This CDR3 is CASSQDHQSNTEAFF. The CDR3 nucleotides read TGCGCCAGCAGCCAAGATCATCAGTCGAACACTGAAGCTTTCTTT.

The CDR3: CASSLEQGFGYTF. The CDR3, as DNA: TGTGCCAGCAGTTTGGAACAGGGGTTTGGCTACACCTTC. The chain couples TRBV27 to TRBJ1-2, with 7 bases fitting TRBD1. J lost 7 bases, V lost 3 bases, and 5 bases had no gene match. The CDR3 has 13 residues. From germline, CDR1 is MNHEY and CDR2 SMNVEV (reference sequence).

The rearrangement uses TRBV7-2 and TRBJ2-2, with TRBD2 as a possible D gene (7 bases). The germline V gene has CDR1 SGHTA and CDR2 FQGNSA. V lost 6 bases and J lost 4, with 15 bases in between. The CDR3 is 15 amino acids. CDR3 amino acids: CASSLWGGGTGELFF. The CDR3 DNA follows: TGTGCCAGCAGTCTATGGGGGGGCGGCACCGGGGAGCTGTTTTTT.

The chain uses TRBV29-1 and TRBJ1-2; TRBD1 might be the D (5 bases). The CDR3 spans 11 residues. V was clipped by 4 bases and J by 8 bases, with 11 bases between them. The V gene's germline CDR1 is SQVTM and CDR2 ANQGSEA. CDR3 in amino acids: CSVGGQGGYTF. The CDR3 DNA reads as TGCAGCGTTGGGGGTCAGGGAGGCTACACCTTC. Full variable domain (missing parts from reference TRBV29-1 and TRBJ1-2): SAVISQKPSRDICQRGTSLTIQCQVDSQVTMMFWYRQQPGQSLTLIATANQGSEATYESGFVIDKFPISRPNLTFSTLTVSNMSPEDSSIYLCSVGGQGGYTFGSGTRLTVV.

This clone was seen just once. The V gene is TRBV28, the J gene TRBJ2-7; 11 bases match TRBD2. Germline assignment: CDR1 MDHEN and CDR2 SYDVKM. This CDR3 contains 16 residues. J lost 0 bases, V lost 4 bases, and 5 bases had no gene match. As DNA, the CDR3 is TGTGCCAGCAGTTCCGAGACTAGCGGGATCTCCTACGAGCAGTACTTC. This encodes CASSSETSGISYEQYF.

The chain joins TRBV5-4 to TRBJ1-2; unclear D gene. Deletions cut 0 bases from V and 0 bases from J, with 6 bases between. The CDR3 consists of 14 residues. Germline V gene data show CDR1 as SGHNT and CDR2 as YYREEE (reference sequence). CDR3 amino acids: CASSLEGANYGYTF. CDR3 DNA: TGTGCCAGCAGCTTGGAGGGAGCTAACTATGGCTACACCTTC.

The V and J genes are TRBV7-9 and TRBJ2-6, with D perhaps TRBD2 (5 bases). CDR1 is SEHNR and CDR2 is FQNEAQ in the germline V gene (reference sequence). V was clipped by 1 base and J by 4 bases, with 11 bases between them. This CDR3 is built from 16 residues. The CDR3 is CASSLEWTAGANVLTF. CDR3 DNA: TGTGCCAGCAGCTTAGAATGGACTGCCGGGGCCAACGTCCTGACTTTC.

V usage is TRBV11-2 and J usage is TRBJ2-3, with D perhaps matching TRBD2 (5 bases). CDR1 and CDR2 from the germline V gene are SGHAT and FQNNGV. V lost 5 bases and J 1 base, leaving 13 bases between the germline ends. The CDR3 runs to 15 residues. CDR3 amino acids: CASSREVWRTDTQYF. The CDR3 DNA is TGTGCCAGCAGCCGGGAAGTCTGGCGCACAGATACGCAGTATTTT.

The chain couples TRBV25-1 to TRBJ2-2; D is unresolved. Germline CDR1 reads MGHDK; CDR2 reads SYGVNS. CDR3 length equals 14 residues. Deletions cut 4 bases from V and 2 bases from J, with 8 bases between. Here the CDR3 reads CASSAVYNTGELFF. The CDR3 DNA follows: TGTGCCAGCAGTGCGGTATATAACACCGGGGAGCTGTTTTTT.

The CDR3 loop is CASSLRQGWNQPQHF. CDR3 DNA sequence: TGTGCCAGCAGTTTAAGACAGGGTTGGAATCAGCCCCAGCATTTT. The chain couples TRBV28 to TRBJ1-5; 7 bases align to TRBD1. CDR1 is MDHEN, CDR2 SYDVKM, per germline. The length of the CDR3 is 15 residues. V lost 2 bases to trimming and J lost 4 bases; unmatched junction nucleotides: 5.

V gene TRBV14 combines with J gene TRBJ2-5; 7 bases fit TRBD1. Germline CDR1 is SGHDN and CDR2 is FVKESK. With V trimmed by 2 bases and J by 3 bases, 12 bases remained unmatched. The CDR3 totals 17 residues. CDR3 DNA: TGTGCCAGCAGCCAATGGCGCGGTAGGGGGCTGGAAGAGACCCAGTACTTC. Protein product: CASSQWRGRGLEETQYF.